Here is one T cell receptor beta chain with its context. The antigen it recognizes is unknown. Per-base qualities were not stored, and no clone one base away is much larger. The sample originates from a study of blood T cell repertoires in COVID-19 (dated by TCRdb to 2019 to 2021). Study-wide context: For ImmuneRACE Cohort 3, a participant was defined as recovered based on two consecutive negative NP/OP PCR tests, clearance by a healthcare professional, or resolution of symptoms. Collaborator samples came from the United States, Italy and Spain and covered acute and convalescent phases of COVID-19. The prospective study material was composed of cDNA or gDNA derived from T cells, B-cell-depleted T cells, or PBMCs. Subjects who had been exposed to COVID-19, were actively infected with it, or had recovered from it provided the deeply sampled blood TCRbeta repertoires that made up the dataset. The repertoires were released in a freely available public database intended as a resource for research on the immune response to SARS-CoV-2. The samples were drawn from the first 160 participants of the ongoing ImmuneRACE study and from 1,254 subjects provided by 6 global collaborators. Sample metadata almost always included a de-identified subject ID, COVID-19 status, age in years and sex. HLA class I and class II types, where available, came from metadata supplied by the sample provider rather than from assay-based typing.

TCRbeta CDR3 regions were amplified from genomic DNA by means of the immunoSEQ Assay, a bias-controlled multiplex PCR. The published analysis was carried out like this. Within the assay, amplification of reference gene primers was used to estimate how many nucleated cells each sample contained. To quantify the absolute abundance of each unique TCRbeta CDR3 rearrangement, sequence reads were collapsed and filtered. For each sample, productive Simpson clonality was calculated as the square root of Simpson's diversity index across productive rearrangements. This is the immuneACCESS table as TCRdb keeps it, with only in-frame sequences that have V and J called. A part of the clones is gone; compared with another copy, unresolved V genes explain less than half, and the rest is unexplained. V and J calls and clone size follow that table, whereas D and trimming were derived from the DNA. Here the sample has hundreds of thousands of clones; more than 70% occur a single time. The top ten hold 1.5% to 2.5% of the sample.

Broad study findings and their caveats: How much clinical and demographic metadata was included differed by source and by participant, and the metadata was provided uncurated.

Enrolling through a virtual design, the prospective study's participants ranged in age from roughly 18 to 90 years and lived across some 23 United States geographic areas. To assign participants to cohorts, the prospective study relied on clinical history that participants themselves reported in a screening survey and a study questionnaire. Mobile phlebotomists in the prospective study collected whole blood, serum and a nasopharyngeal or oropharyngeal swab from every participant. Prospective study participants could optionally give additional blood draws and questionnaires over an approximately two-month period. Before DNA extraction, prospective study blood samples were shipped either frozen or at room temperature. From V the trimming removes 4 bases and from J it removes 2 bases, while the gene matches leave 5 bases of the junction unaccounted for. Per the germline V gene (reference sequence), LNHDA is the CDR1 and SQIVND is the CDR2. The CDR3 measures 16 amino acids from cysteine to phenylalanine. The entry retains the CDR3 DNA only, 48 bases that are in frame from base 1.

The sequenced sample was PBMCs or T cells enriched from blood (not recorded which). The sequence links TRBV19 to TRBJ1-5; 10 middle bases align to TRBD1. This sequence originates from a man between 40 and 49 years old in a cohort exposed to, infected with or recovered from COVID-19 (not recorded which). This receptor has the CDR3 CASSNGQGVGNQPQHF. The sequenced DNA: TGTGCCAGTAGTAACGGACAGGGGGTCGGCAATCAGCCCCAGCATTTT.